The present TCR beta chain was sequenced within a study of Ad26.COV2.S vaccination and SARS-CoV-2 variants. The overall study: Donor was in the COV1001 Ad26.COV2.S trial arm.

As to treatment: some 20 received Ad26.COV2.S at low or high dose, single or two shots; several received placebo; per-sample allocation not given. The samples date from day 63 after the first vaccine or placebo injection. Wuhan-strain spike was delivered by a replication-incompetent Ad26 vector. This CDR3 is 12 amino acids long. V was trimmed by 3 bases and J by 2 bases, leaving 4 bases between them. CDR1 is MGHDK, CDR2 SYGVNS, per germline. TCRdb keeps only in-frame clones here, not all; method: immunoSEQ multiplex PCR. This sample has about 350,000 clones, with around 89% found just once. This receptor was taken from a person aged 18-65 years who received the Ad26.COV2.S COVID-19 vaccine or a placebo. Sequenced here: peripheral blood, sampled in a trial of Ad26.COV2.S vaccine versus placebo. V gene TRBV25-1 combines with J gene TRBJ1-1; D gene ambiguous. CDR3 protein: CASSDPNTEAFF. CDR3 sequence (DNA): TGTGCCAGCAGTGATCCTAACACTGAAGCTTTCTTT.